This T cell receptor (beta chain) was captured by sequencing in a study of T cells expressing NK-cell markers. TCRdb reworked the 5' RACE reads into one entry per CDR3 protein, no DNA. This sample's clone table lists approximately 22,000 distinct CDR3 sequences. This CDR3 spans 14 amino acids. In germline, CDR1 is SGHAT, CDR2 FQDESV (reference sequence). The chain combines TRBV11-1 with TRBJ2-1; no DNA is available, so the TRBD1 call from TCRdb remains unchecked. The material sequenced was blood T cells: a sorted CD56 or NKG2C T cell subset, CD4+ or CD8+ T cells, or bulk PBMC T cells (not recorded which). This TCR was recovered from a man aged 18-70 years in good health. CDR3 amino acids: CASSSRDTYNEQFF.